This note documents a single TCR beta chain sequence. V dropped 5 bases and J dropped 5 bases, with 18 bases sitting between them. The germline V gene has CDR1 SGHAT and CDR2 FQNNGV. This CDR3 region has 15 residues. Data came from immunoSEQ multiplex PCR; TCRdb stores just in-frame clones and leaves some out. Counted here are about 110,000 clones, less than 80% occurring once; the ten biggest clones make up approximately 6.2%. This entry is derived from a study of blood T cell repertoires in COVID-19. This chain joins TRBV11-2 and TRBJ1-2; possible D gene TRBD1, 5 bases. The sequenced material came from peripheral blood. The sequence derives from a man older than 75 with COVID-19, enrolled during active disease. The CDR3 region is CASSHTDKLGYGYTF. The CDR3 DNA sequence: TGTGCCAGCAGCCACACGGACAAACTTGGGTATGGCTACACCTTC.